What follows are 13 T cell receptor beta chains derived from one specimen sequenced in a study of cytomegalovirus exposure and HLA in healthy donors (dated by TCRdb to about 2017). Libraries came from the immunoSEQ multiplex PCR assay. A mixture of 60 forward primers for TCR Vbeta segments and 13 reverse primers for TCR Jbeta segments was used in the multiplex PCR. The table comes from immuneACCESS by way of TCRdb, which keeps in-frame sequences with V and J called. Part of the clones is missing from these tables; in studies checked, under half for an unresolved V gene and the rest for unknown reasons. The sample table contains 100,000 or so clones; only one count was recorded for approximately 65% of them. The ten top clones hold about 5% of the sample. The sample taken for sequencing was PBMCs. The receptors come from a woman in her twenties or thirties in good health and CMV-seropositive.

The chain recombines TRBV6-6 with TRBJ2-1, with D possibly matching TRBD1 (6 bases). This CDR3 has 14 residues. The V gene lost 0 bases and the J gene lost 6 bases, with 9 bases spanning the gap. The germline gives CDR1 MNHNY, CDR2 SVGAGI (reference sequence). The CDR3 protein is CASSYSTRGNEQFF. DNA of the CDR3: TGTGCCAGCAGTTACTCGACCAGGGGCAATGAGCAGTTCTTC.

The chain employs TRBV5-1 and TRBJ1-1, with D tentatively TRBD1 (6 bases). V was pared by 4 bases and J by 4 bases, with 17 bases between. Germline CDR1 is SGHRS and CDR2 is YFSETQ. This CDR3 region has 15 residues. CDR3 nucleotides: TGCGCCAGCAGCCACAGACAGGAGGCGGGCACTGAAGCTTTCTTT. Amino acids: CASSHRQEAGTEAFF. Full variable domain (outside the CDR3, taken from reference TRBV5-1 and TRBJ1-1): KAGVTQTPRYLIKTRGQQVTLSCSPISGHRSVSWYQQTPGQGLQFLFEYFSETQRNKGNFPGRFSGRQFSNSRSEMNVSTLELGDSALYLCASSHRQEAGTEAFFGQGTRLTVV.

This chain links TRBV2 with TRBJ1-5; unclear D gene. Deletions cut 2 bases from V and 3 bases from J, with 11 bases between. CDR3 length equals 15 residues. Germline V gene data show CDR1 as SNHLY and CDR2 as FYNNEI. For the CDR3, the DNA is TGTGCCAGCAGTGAATCGAGGAGTTTCAATCAGCCCCAGCATTTT. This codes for CASSESRSFNQPQHF.

The CDR3 loop reads CASRQGPNEKLFF. The CDR3 DNA follows: TGTGCCTCACGACAGGGGCCAAATGAAAAACTGTTTTTT. V gene TRBV30 combines with J gene TRBJ1-4, with 8 bases that match TRBD1. This CDR3 contains 13 residues. Germline CDR1 and CDR2: GTSNPN and SVGIG (reference sequence). Losses at the gene ends were 7 bases for V and 5 bases for J; bases not matched to a gene: 6.

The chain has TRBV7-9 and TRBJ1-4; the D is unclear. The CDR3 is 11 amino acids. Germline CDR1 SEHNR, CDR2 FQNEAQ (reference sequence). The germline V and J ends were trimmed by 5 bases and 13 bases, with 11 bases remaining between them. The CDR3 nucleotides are TGTGCCAGCAGCCTCGGAGCTCTACTGTTTTTT. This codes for CASSLGALLFF.

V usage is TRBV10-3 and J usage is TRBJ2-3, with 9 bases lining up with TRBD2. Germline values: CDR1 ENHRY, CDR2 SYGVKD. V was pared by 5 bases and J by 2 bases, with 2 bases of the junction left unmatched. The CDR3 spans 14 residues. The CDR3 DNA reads TGTGCCATCAGTCTAGCGGGGCCCACAGATACGCAGTATTTT. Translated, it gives CAISLAGPTDTQYF.

The CDR3 DNA follows: TGTGCCAGCAGCTCCAGGGGTGTGACTAGCGGGGGGGACTACGAGCAGTACTTC. It codes for CASSSRGVTSGGDYEQYF. The chain combines TRBV7-8 with TRBJ2-7; TRBD2 matches at 14 bases. CDR1 is SGHVS, CDR2 FQNEAQ, per germline. The V segment lost 4 bases and the J segment 3 bases; nucleotides outside the gene matches: 11. The CDR3 spans 18 residues.

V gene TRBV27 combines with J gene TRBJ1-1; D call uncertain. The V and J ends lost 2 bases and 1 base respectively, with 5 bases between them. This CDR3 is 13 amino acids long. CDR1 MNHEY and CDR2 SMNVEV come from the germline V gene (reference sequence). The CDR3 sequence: CASSLTANTEAFF. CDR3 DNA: TGTGCCAGCAGTTTAACAGCGAACACTGAAGCTTTCTTT.

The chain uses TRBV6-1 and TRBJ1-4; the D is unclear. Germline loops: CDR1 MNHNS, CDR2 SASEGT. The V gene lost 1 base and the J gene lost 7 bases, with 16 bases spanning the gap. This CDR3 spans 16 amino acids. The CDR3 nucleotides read TGTGCCAGCAGTGAAGTCGAGGTTCCGCGGGCTGAAAAACTGTTTTTT. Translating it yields CASSEVEVPRAEKLFF.

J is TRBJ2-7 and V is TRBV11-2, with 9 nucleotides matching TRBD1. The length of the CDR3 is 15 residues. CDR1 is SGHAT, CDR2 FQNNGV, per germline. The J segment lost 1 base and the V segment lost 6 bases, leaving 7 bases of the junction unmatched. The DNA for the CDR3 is TGTGCCAGCAGACTTACCGGGACAGGGTCCTACGAGCAGTACTTC. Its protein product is CASRLTGTGSYEQYF.

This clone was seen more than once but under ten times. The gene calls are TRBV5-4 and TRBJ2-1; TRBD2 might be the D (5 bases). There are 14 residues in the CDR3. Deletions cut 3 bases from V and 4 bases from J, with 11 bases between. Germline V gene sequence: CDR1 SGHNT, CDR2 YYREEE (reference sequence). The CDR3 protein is CASSSRAEYNEQFF. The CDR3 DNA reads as TGTGCCAGCAGCTCGAGGGCGGAATACAATGAGCAGTTCTTC.

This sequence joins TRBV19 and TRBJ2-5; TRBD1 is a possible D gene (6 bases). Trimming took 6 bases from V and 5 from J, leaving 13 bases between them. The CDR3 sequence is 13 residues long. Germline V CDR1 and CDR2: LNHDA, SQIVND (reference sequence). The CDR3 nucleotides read TGTGCCAGTAGGGGACACCTCGGGGAGACCCAGTACTTC. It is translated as CASRGHLGETQYF.

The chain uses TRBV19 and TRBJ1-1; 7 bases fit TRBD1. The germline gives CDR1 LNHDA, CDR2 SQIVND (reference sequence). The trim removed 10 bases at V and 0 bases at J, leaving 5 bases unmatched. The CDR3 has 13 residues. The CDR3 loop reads CAISTGMNTEAFF. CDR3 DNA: TGTGCCATTTCGACAGGGATGAACACTGAAGCTTTCTTT.